This is a list of T cell receptor beta chains from one sample in a study of T cell responses to AZD1222 COVID-19 vaccine. This table comes from immunoSEQ multiplex PCR, and its TCRdb copy is limited to in-frame clones, with some not included. The sample includes around 160,000 clones, about 87% of them seen just once. The specimen was peripheral blood, collected on day 0 of AZD1222 vaccination. The receptors stem from an adult in good health. The CDR3 runs from the conserved cysteine through the conserved F or W. Fields, in order: V gene, clone size, CDR3 length, J gene, D gene, CDR3 protein, CDR3 DNA. A D gene is named only where the DNA matches it firmly. A clone size is listed for some rows: how often the clone was seen (once, few, many), or a class if it is expanded.

TRBV19	.	17	TRBJ1-2	TRBD1	CASSDPGQGASRYGYTF	TGTGCCAGTAGCGATCCGGGACAGGGGGCGTCGAGGTATGGCTACACCTTC
TRBV19	.	16	TRBJ2-4	.	CASNQGGNLAKNIQYF	TGTGCCAGCAACCAAGGGGGGAACCTAGCCAAAAACATTCAGTACTTC
TRBV7-3	.	13	TRBJ1-2	TRBD1	CASSSLTGEGYTF	TGTGCCAGCAGCTCACTTACAGGGGAAGGCTACACCTTC
TRBV24-1	.	13	TRBJ1-6	.	CATSINQNSPLHF	TGTGCCACCAGTATCAACCAAAATTCACCCCTCCACTTT
TRBV12-3/TRBV12-4	.	13	TRBJ2-3	.	CASSLLWADTQYF	TGTGCCAGCAGTTTGCTGTGGGCAGATACGCAGTATTTT
TRBV28	few	13	TRBJ1-2	.	CASSDRAYGGYTF	TGTGCCAGCAGCGATCGGGCTTACGGAGGCTACACCTTC
TRBV15	.	17	TRBJ2-1	.	CATSRGGGPPVYNEQFF	TGTGCCACCAGCAGGGGTGGGGGACCCCCGGTCTACAATGAGCAGTTCTTC
TRBV19	.	15	TRBJ1-2	TRBD1	CASSIVPGQVYGYTF	TGTGCCAGTAGTATTGTCCCGGGACAGGTCTATGGCTACACCTTC
TRBV11-2	.	15	TRBJ2-1	.	CASSFGARTYNEQFF	TGTGCCAGCAGCTTTGGAGCAAGAACCTACAATGAGCAGTTCTTC
TRBV24-1	.	15	TRBJ1-1	TRBD1	CATSATGAVNTEAFF	TGTGCCACCAGTGCGACAGGGGCCGTGAACACTGAAGCTTTCTTT
TRBV7-9	.	16	TRBJ2-3	TRBD1	CASSSGTGRHTDTQYF	TGTGCCAGCAGCTCCGGGACAGGGAGACACACAGATACGCAGTATTTT
TRBV7-2	once	14	TRBJ2-7	.	CASSPEDRSYEQYF	TGTGCCAGCAGCCCCGAGGACAGATCCTACGAGCAGTACTTC
TRBV7-2	few	14	TRBJ1-3	.	CASSFGLSGNTIYF	TGTGCCAGCAGCTTTGGCCTCTCTGGAAACACCATATATTTT
TRBV5-4	.	16	TRBJ2-1	TRBD2	CASSLAGRGARNEQFF	TGTGCCAGCAGCTTGGCCGGGAGGGGCGCCCGAAATGAGCAGTTCTTC
TRBV9	once	14	TRBJ2-7	.	CASSPTPDVPEQYF	TGTGCCAGCAGCCCCACCCCGGACGTTCCCGAGCAGTACTTC
TRBV4-2	.	15	TRBJ2-3	TRBD1	CASSQQGVGTDTQYF	TGTGCCAGCAGCCAGCAGGGGGTTGGCACAGATACGCAGTATTTT
TRBV4-2	.	14	TRBJ1-6	TRBD1	CASSSRGQGSPLHF	TGTGCCAGCAGCTCCAGGGGGCAGGGATCACCCCTCCACTTT
TRBV7-9	.	16	TRBJ1-2	.	CASSPGGSTANYGYTF	TGTGCCAGCAGCCCCGGAGGCTCCACTGCTAACTATGGCTACACCTTC
TRBV28	.	12	TRBJ1-4	.	CASKAGNEKLFF	TGTGCCAGCAAGGCAGGGAATGAAAAACTGTTTTTT
TRBV28	few	12	TRBJ1-2	.	CASSLQEYGYTF	TGTGCCAGCAGTTTACAGGAATATGGCTACACCTTC
TRBV10-3	.	14	TRBJ1-6	TRBD1	CAIRAGTGGSPLHF	TGTGCCATCAGGGCCGGGACAGGGGGGTCACCCCTCCACTTT
TRBV3-1/TRBV3-2	.	13	TRBJ2-5	.	CASSQASGETQYF	TGTGCCAGCAGCCAAGCTAGTGGGGAGACCCAGTACTTC
TRBV18	.	14	TRBJ1-4	TRBD1	CASGLQGGDEKLFF	TGTGCCAGCGGACTACAGGGGGGAGATGAAAAACTGTTTTTT
TRBV9	few	16	TRBJ1-1	.	CASSPSVGQGGTEAFF	TGTGCCAGCAGCCCCTCGGTTGGGCAAGGCGGCACTGAAGCTTTCTTT
TRBV6-5	.	14	TRBJ1-3	.	CAIRQAVSGNTIYF	TGTGCCATAAGACAGGCCGTCTCTGGAAACACCATATATTTT
TRBV6-2/TRBV6-3	.	11	TRBJ1-1	.	CASSYVTEAFF	TGTGCCAGCAGTTACGTGACTGAAGCTTTCTTT
TRBV6-6	.	14	TRBJ1-3	.	CASWTVSSGNTIYF	TGTGCCAGTTGGACCGTTAGCTCTGGAAACACCATATATTTT
TRBV27	.	17	TRBJ2-7	TRBD2	CASSFPRGGNGSYEQYF	TGTGCCAGCAGTTTCCCTCGGGGGGGCAATGGGTCCTACGAGCAGTACTTC
TRBV28	.	18	TRBJ1-4	TRBD1	CASSLSPARTGGSEKLFF	TGTGCCAGCAGTTTATCCCCCGCCCGGACAGGGGGAAGCGAAAAACTGTTTTTT
TRBV19	.	15	TRBJ2-7	TRBD2	CASSNKREGTYEQYF	TGTGCCAGTAGTAATAAGAGGGAGGGGACCTACGAGCAGTACTTC
TRBV7-2	.	12	TRBJ2-7	.	CASSFLGLEQYF	TGTGCCAGCAGCTTTCTGGGGCTCGAGCAGTACTTC
TRBV7-2	.	13	TRBJ1-3	.	CASSSGTWNTIYF	TGTGCCAGCAGCTCCGGGACATGGAACACCATATATTTT
TRBV29-1	.	13	TRBJ1-2	.	CSVGEQGGHGYTF	TGCAGCGTTGGGGAACAGGGTGGTCATGGCTACACCTTC
TRBV24-1	.	15	TRBJ2-1	TRBD1	CATSVAQGSDNEQFF	TGTGCCACCAGTGTAGCACAGGGGTCCGACAATGAGCAGTTCTTC
TRBV5-1	.	13	TRBJ2-7	.	CASSFGGMDEQYF	TGCGCCAGCAGCTTCGGAGGGATGGACGAGCAGTACTTC
TRBV6-5	.	14	TRBJ1-1	.	CASCLAAGDTEAFF	TGTGCCAGCTGTTTGGCGGCAGGAGACACTGAAGCTTTCTTT
TRBV4-2	.	16	TRBJ1-2	.	CASSQAPAGLNYGYTF	TGTGCCAGCAGCCAAGCCCCGGCGGGACTCAACTATGGCTACACCTTC
TRBV7-2	.	13	TRBJ1-2	.	CASTENRAPGYTF	TGTGCCAGCACCGAAAACAGGGCCCCGGGCTACACCTTC
TRBV9	.	15	TRBJ2-5	TRBD2	CASSAWGGPQETQYF	TGTGCCAGCAGCGCCTGGGGGGGACCCCAAGAGACCCAGTACTTC
TRBV5-1	.	14	TRBJ1-2	.	CASSLEGPLYGYTF	TGCGCCAGCAGCTTGGAGGGACCTCTCTATGGCTACACCTTC
TRBV27	.	16	TRBJ2-7	TRBD2	CASSPTRLAGGYEQYF	TGTGCCAGCAGTCCTACCAGACTAGCGGGGGGGTACGAGCAGTACTTC
TRBV3-1/TRBV3-2	once	14	TRBJ2-5	TRBD2	CASSTATSPETQYF	TGTGCCAGCAGCACCGCGACTAGCCCGGAGACCCAGTACTTC
TRBV9	.	15	TRBJ2-2	.	CASSVEGGGAGELFF	TGTGCCAGCAGCGTAGAGGGAGGCGGAGCCGGGGAGCTGTTTTTT
TRBV6-5	.	13	TRBJ1-2	.	CASSYETNYGYTF	TGTGCCAGCAGTTACGAGACGAACTACGGCTACACCTTC
TRBV19	.	14	TRBJ1-2	TRBD1	CASSGGDRGYGYTF	TGTGCCAGTAGTGGGGGGGACAGGGGCTATGGCTACACCTTC
TRBV27	once	13	TRBJ1-5	.	CASTTGWDQPQHF	TGTGCCAGCACGACCGGGTGGGATCAGCCCCAGCATTTT
TRBV5-1	.	14	TRBJ1-2	TRBD1	CASSSLGTGYGYTF	TGCGCCAGCAGCTCCCTGGGGACAGGCTATGGCTACACCTTC
TRBV6-6	.	13	TRBJ2-7	TRBD1	CASSTGQGREQYF	TGTGCCAGCAGTACCGGACAGGGGCGGGAGCAGTACTTC